This record covers a single TCR beta chain. The clone's antigen remains unknown. No base qualities exist here, and no much larger clone lies one base off it. Library preparation was by the immunoSEQ multiplex PCR assay. To provide template for TCR sequencing, every sample had RNA extracted and reverse transcribed into cDNA. SuperScript III was used for first-strand cDNA synthesis, primed with a 2:1 mix of oligo-dT and random hexamers. Amplification bias was assessed with a synthetic immune receptor repertoire, and residual bias was removed computationally. In the source study's methods: After raw reads were preprocessed to remove errors, the CDR3 was defined following IMGT conventions as running from the conserved cysteine to phenylalanine. To get clonality, Shannon entropy was normalized by log2 of the number of productive unique TCRs and the result was subtracted from 1. Scalp TCRbeta sequences were cross-referenced with sorted blood CD4 and CD8 repertoires so that the CD4 or CD8 identity of scalp clones could be inferred. TCRdb carries this immuneACCESS record with in-frame sequences only. Its versions omit some clonotypes, under half of them owing to an unresolved V gene in the studies checked, with the rest unexplained. For V, J and clone size, that table is used; D and trimming come from the DNA. The sample yields 75,000 to 100,000 clones; around 71% were counted once. The top ten constitute 15% to 20% of the sample.

The data derive from a study of CD8+ T cells in alopecia areata listed by TCRdb under 2018. In terms of the full investigation: Treated patients were enrolled in an open-label pilot trial of oral tofacitinib, 5 to 10 mg twice daily, for moderate-to-severe alopecia areata. High-throughput TCRbeta sequencing was used to examine T cell clonal expansion in alopecia areata in both the C3H/HeJ mouse model and human patients. Patients stayed on tofacitinib for 6 to 18 months and then had 6 months of follow-up off drug so that delayed response and recurrence could be assessed. Scalp clonality was compared among normal scalp (n=4), patchy alopecia areata scalp (n=8), and alopecia totalis/universalis scalp (n=8). TCRbeta CDR3 regions were amplified by immunoSEQ multiplex PCR using 35 Vbeta forward and 13 Jbeta reverse primers. In treated patients, disease severity was measured using the SALT score, which gives the percentage of scalp surface area affected. Biopsies were taken from tofacitinib-treated patients at baseline and again at 4 and 24 weeks into treatment, and several of those patients also had a later scalp biopsy. RNA came from the PAXgene miRNA kit for fixed scalp, the miRNeasy kit for PBMCs, and the RNeasy kit for mouse skin. Human TCRbeta sequencing covered scalp tissue and sorted CD4+ and CD8+ peripheral blood T cells from patchy and totalis/universalis alopecia areata patients and healthy controls.

The treatment or condition label on this specimen signifies: oral pan-JAK inhibitor, 5-10 mg twice daily. From alopecia areata patients, peripheral blood was collected along with lesional scalp punch biopsies. After PBMCs were isolated by density centrifugation and stained for CD3, CD4 and CD8, a FACSAria was used to sort CD4+ and CD8+ T cells. Beyond this particular receptor, the publication reports: Tofacitinib significantly decreased scalp clonality and the number of expanded CD8+ clones among the top 100 scalp clones. Higher clonality and more expanded CD8+ clones were observed in lesional scalp than in normal scalp, particularly in alopecia totalis/universalis, a finding suggestive of antigenic drive. Because the treated cohort was small and had only one nonresponder, larger studies are needed to examine links between baseline CD8+ expansion and response. Shared TCR sequences between patients were less evident than in mice, which may be partly attributable to HLA diversity in the patient population. During tofacitinib treatment, many expanded lesional clones stuck around in both scalp and blood, and this persistence may partly explain why relapse happens after treatment is stopped. Resident alphabeta T cells in normal human skin are also sequenced, complicating scalp TCR repertoire analysis, unlike mouse skin dominated by gammadelta T cells.

Via the germline V gene, CDR1 is SGHDT and CDR2 YYEEEE. V loses 2 bases of germline sequence and J loses 10 bases, and the interval between the two ends is 13 bases. The CDR3 holds 14 amino acids from the cysteine to the phenylalanine. Only the CDR3 DNA is retained, 42 bases long and in frame from the first base. The sequence was obtained from a human donor with alopecia areata. The specimen was CD8+ T cells sorted from blood, collected around week 44, from a patient treated with tofacitinib. The V gene is TRBV5-6 and the J gene is TRBJ1-6; perhaps TRBD1 is the D gene, with 5 bases matching. Here the CDR3 is given as CASSFIGGNSPLHF. The nucleotide sequence is given as TGTGCCAGCAGCTTCATCGGGGGGAACTCACCCCTCCACTTT.